These 25 T cell receptor beta chains came from one sample sequenced in a study of blood T cell repertoires in COVID-19. The method was immunoSEQ multiplex PCR; TCRdb's version includes in-frame clones alone and lacks a portion of them. Of about 300,000 clones listed, around nine tenths were seen once; the top ten hold 1.3%. Sequenced sample: peripheral blood. Every receptor here comes from a man between 65 and 79 years old with acute or convalescent COVID-19.

The chain uses TRBV4-1 and TRBJ2-7; D is possibly TRBD2 (7 bases). Germline V lookup: CDR1 MGHRA, CDR2 YSYEKL. The CDR3 consists of 15 residues. The ends were cut back, 2 bases at V and 2 bases at J, with 13 bases in the middle. CDR3 sequence reads: CASSQWEGGAYEQYF. CDR3 bases: TGCGCCAGCAGCCAATGGGAAGGGGGGGCCTACGAGCAGTACTTC.

The DNA for the CDR3 is TGCAGCGTGCCTAGGACAGGGAATTATATTGAGCAGTTCTTC. This gives the protein CSVPRTGNYIEQFF. V gene TRBV29-1 combines with J gene TRBJ2-1; 8 bases are shared with TRBD1. V trimming: 6 bases; J trimming: 9 bases; junction bases outside the gene matches: 13. Germline CDR1 SQVTM, CDR2 ANQGSEA. The CDR3 runs 14 residues.

The V call is TRBV18, the J call TRBJ1-5; perhaps TRBD1 as D (6 bases). CDR1 is KGHSH, CDR2 LQKENI, per germline. Trimming stripped 8 bases from V and 4 bases from J, with 12 bases between. The CDR3 extends over 13 amino acids. CDR3: CASQDSVNQPQHF. The CDR3 DNA is TGTGCCAGCCAGGACAGCGTGAATCAGCCCCAGCATTTT.

The CDR3 here is CASSRGQEHLGNTQYF. CDR3 DNA: TGTGCCAGCAGCCGTGGGCAGGAGCACCTCGGGAATACGCAGTATTTT. The chain employs TRBV7-9 and TRBJ2-3; D is possibly TRBD2 (5 bases). The CDR3 is 16 amino acids. Trimming removed 5 bases at V and 7 bases at J, with 22 bases between. Germline V gives CDR1 SEHNR, CDR2 FQNEAQ (reference sequence).

The chain employs TRBV28 and TRBJ2-3, with TRBD2 matching over 8 bases. The germline CDR1 and CDR2 sequences are MDHEN and SYDVKM. This CDR3 is built from 15 residues. J lost 3 bases, V lost 3 bases, and 5 bases had no gene match. The CDR3: CASSFAGGRTDTQYF. The CDR3 DNA sequence: TGTGCCAGCAGTTTCGCGGGGGGCCGGACAGATACGCAGTATTTT. Full variable domain (rest looked up from reference TRBV28 and TRBJ2-3): DVKVTQSSRYLVKRTGEKVFLECVQDMDHENMFWYRQDPGLGLRLIYFSYDVKMKEKGDIPEGYSVSREKKERFSLILESASTNQTSMYLCASSFAGGRTDTQYFGPGTRLTVL.

V gene TRBV30 combines with J gene TRBJ1-1; a possible D gene is TRBD1 (5 bases). Germline values: CDR1 GTSNPN, CDR2 SVGIG (reference sequence). V gave up 0 bases and J gave up 11 bases, with 22 bases separating them. The CDR3 consists of 15 residues. CDR3 nucleotides: TGTGCCTGGAGTGTACTCGGAGGGCGGGGGATGAGGGCTTTCTTT. It is translated as CAWSVLGGRGMRAFF.

CDR3 sequence (DNA): TGTGCCAGCAGCGTAGCCGGGACTAGCGCAGAGACCCAGTACTTC. It codes for CASSVAGTSAETQYF. The rearrangement joins TRBV9 to TRBJ2-5; 10 bases are shared with TRBD2. The CDR3 is 15 residues long. Trimming removed 0 bases from V and 4 bases from J; junction bases left unmatched: 3. Germline V lookup: CDR1 SGDLS, CDR2 YYNGEE.

Concerning this clone itself: This specimen includes other DNA sequences encoding the same CDR3. The rearrangement uses TRBV6-5 and TRBJ1-2; D unclear. Germline CDR1 is MNHEY and CDR2 is SVGAGI. This CDR3 spans 11 amino acids. V was clipped by 5 bases and J by 7 bases, with 8 bases between them. The CDR3 region has the DNA TGTGCCAGCAGTCGGGGTGGTGGCTACACCTTC. This codes for CASSRGGGYTF.

The chain joins TRBV5-6 to TRBJ1-5, with TRBD1 matching 7 bases. CDR3 length: 15 residues. Trimming removed 6 bases from V and 6 bases from J; junction bases left unmatched: 12. Looked up from germline, CDR1 is SGHDT and CDR2 is YYEEEE. CDR3 protein: CASTRNRGGFQPQHF. In nucleotides, the CDR3 is TGTGCCAGCACCCGAAATCGAGGGGGCTTTCAGCCCCAGCATTTT.

This sequence joins TRBV5-5 and TRBJ1-2; D gene ambiguous. V lost 0 bases and J 3 bases, leaving 12 bases between the germline ends. Germline V lookup: CDR1 SGHKS, CDR2 YYEKEE (reference sequence). This CDR3 contains 15 residues. CDR3 amino acids: CASSLGAVYDYGYTF. DNA of the CDR3: TGTGCCAGCAGCTTGGGGGCAGTATACGACTATGGCTACACCTTC. The full variable domain, in which reference TRBV5-5 and TRBJ1-2 provide the parts outside the CDR3, is DAGVTQSPTHLIKTRGQQVTLRCSPISGHKSVSWYQQVLGQGPQFIFQYYEKEERGRGNFPDRFSARQFPNYSSELNVNALLLGDSALYLCASSLGAVYDYGYTFGSGTRLTVV.

The rearrangement joins TRBV6-5 to TRBJ2-7; 11 nucleotides line up with TRBD1. Germline V gives CDR1 MNHEY, CDR2 SVGAGI. With V trimmed by 2 bases and J by 5 bases, 5 bases remained unmatched. CDR3 length equals 15 residues. CDR3 region: CASSYQPGQGDEQYF. The CDR3 bases are TGTGCCAGCAGTTACCAGCCGGGACAGGGGGACGAGCAGTACTTC.

The J gene is TRBJ1-1, the V gene TRBV2; D remains unclear. The germline V gene encodes CDR1 SNHLY and CDR2 FYNNEI. V was trimmed by 7 bases and J by 1 base, leaving 10 bases between them. This CDR3 spans 13 amino acids. The CDR3 loop is CASTEEWNTEAFF. The CDR3 DNA reads as TGTGCCAGCACCGAGGAGTGGAACACTGAAGCTTTCTTT.

In regard to this clone: The same CDR3 arises from other DNA sequences in this sample as well. The rearrangement joins TRBV6-5 to TRBJ2-7; possible D gene TRBD1, 6 bases. Germline-derived CDR1 and CDR2 are MNHEY and SVGAGI. This CDR3 spans 13 amino acids. V gave up 6 bases and J gave up 0 bases, with 9 bases separating them. The CDR3 here is CASSRDTSYEQYF. In nucleotides, the CDR3 is TGTGCCAGCAGCCGGGACACCTCCTACGAGCAGTACTTC.

The V gene is TRBV11-2, the J gene TRBJ1-5, with unresolved D. The CDR3 has 16 amino acids. The germline CDR1 and CDR2 sequences are SGHAT and FQNNGV. V lost 2 bases and J lost 0, with 11 bases in between. The CDR3 loop reads CASSLREDYSNQPQHF. The CDR3 nucleotides read TGTGCCAGCAGCTTACGGGAAGACTATAGCAATCAGCCCCAGCATTTT.

The chain is built from TRBV5-1 and TRBJ2-2, with D unclear. The CDR3 contains 13 residues. The V gene lost 3 bases and the J gene lost 5 bases, with 8 bases spanning the gap. The germline V gene has CDR1 SGHRS and CDR2 YFSETQ. This chain's CDR3 is CASSYGGTGELFF. Written as DNA, the CDR3 is TGCGCCAGCAGCTACGGCGGAACCGGGGAGCTGTTTTTT.

This chain joins TRBV5-8 and TRBJ1-5; 11 nucleotides agree with TRBD1. The CDR3 runs 17 residues. Per the germline V gene, CDR1 is SGHTS and CDR2 is YDEGEE. V gave up 2 bases and J gave up 2 bases; unmatched junction bases: 6. CDR3 protein: CASSLPGGQGGNQPQHF. For the CDR3, the DNA is TGTGCCAGCAGCTTACCAGGGGGACAGGGGGGCAATCAGCCCCAGCATTTT.

The chain couples TRBV5-1 to TRBJ1-2; D not resolved. CDR1 is SGHRS, CDR2 YFSETQ, per germline. The CDR3 sequence is 12 residues long. The ends were cut back, 4 bases at V and 3 bases at J, with 7 bases in the middle. CDR3 sequence (DNA): TGCGCCAGCAGCCCCTTTGACTATGGCTACACCTTC. It specifies CASSPFDYGYTF.

The chain links TRBV3-1 (or the pseudogene TRBV3-2) to TRBJ1-6, with 12 bases fitting TRBD1. Trimming at V came to 3 bases and at J to 9 bases, leaving 6 bases not matched to a gene. Germline V gene lookup returns CDR1 LGHDT and CDR2 YNNKEL (reference sequence). CDR3 size: 16 residues. The CDR3 sequence is CASSHGTGGRISPLHF. CDR3 sequence (DNA): TGTGCCAGCAGCCATGGGACAGGGGGCCGGATTTCACCCCTCCACTTT.

This clone appeared a single time. The V call is TRBV27, the J call TRBJ1-5; D ambiguous. Germline CDR1 and CDR2: MNHEY and SMNVEV (reference sequence). Deletions cut 2 bases from V and 0 bases from J, with 8 bases between. CDR3 length equals 15 residues. CDR3 in amino acids: CASSLAVYSNQPQHF. The CDR3 bases are TGTGCCAGCAGTTTAGCGGTTTATAGCAATCAGCCCCAGCATTTT.

This clone was found a few times. The CDR3 is CASSTRTGGYGYTF. In DNA form, the CDR3 reads TGTGCCAGCAGCACTAGGACAGGGGGCTATGGCTACACCTTC. The rearrangement joins TRBV5-4 to TRBJ1-2, with 10 bases aligning to TRBD1. The CDR3 runs to 14 residues. After removal of 4 bases from V and 4 bases from J, the junction contained 4 bases not matched to a gene. Germline CDR1 SGHNT, CDR2 YYREEE (reference sequence).

The V call is TRBV3-1 (or the pseudogene TRBV3-2), the J call TRBJ2-2; 8 bases map to TRBD2. V gave up 7 bases and J gave up 6 bases; unmatched junction bases: 7. The CDR3 length is 14 residues. Germline CDR1 and CDR2: LGHDT and YNNKEL (reference sequence). The CDR3 region is CASIPSGRAGELFF. The DNA of the CDR3 is TGTGCCAGCATTCCCAGCGGGAGAGCCGGGGAGCTGTTTTTT.

The chain uses TRBV30 and TRBJ2-1; 8 bases match TRBD2. V dropped 5 bases and J dropped 4; count of bases not matched to a gene: 7. There are 14 residues in the CDR3. Germline CDR1 GTSNPN, CDR2 SVGIG (reference sequence). The CDR3 region is CAWGAGGSYNEQFF. In DNA form, the CDR3 reads TGTGCCTGGGGGGCGGGAGGATCATACAATGAGCAGTTCTTC.

V and J are TRBV11-3 and TRBJ2-2, with TRBD1 matching 9 bases. The V segment lost 6 bases and the J segment 2 bases; nucleotides outside the gene matches: 7. The CDR3 contains 16 residues. CDR1 is SGHNT, CDR2 YENEEA, per germline. CDR3 bases: TGTGCCAGCAGAGCTGGGACAGGGATAAACACCGGGGAGCTGTTTTTT. Its translation: CASRAGTGINTGELFF.

The chain links TRBV7-2 to TRBJ2-7; D unclear. The CDR3 has 14 residues. V lost 1 base and J 1 base, leaving 8 bases between the germline ends. Per the germline V gene, CDR1 is SGHTA and CDR2 is FQGNSA. The CDR3 spells CASSLDSQSYEQYF. CDR3 DNA: TGTGCCAGCAGCTTAGACAGCCAATCCTACGAGCAGTACTTC.

The V call is TRBV10-3, the J call TRBJ2-7; 9 nucleotides line up with TRBD2. Germline CDR1 and CDR2: ENHRY and SYGVKD. The CDR3 runs 17 residues. With V trimmed by 6 bases and J by 0 bases, 12 bases remained unmatched. The CDR3 DNA is TGTGCCATCAGGATGGGAAGAAGCGGGGGGCCCTCCTACGAGCAGTACTTC. Amino acids: CAIRMGRSGGPSYEQYF.